This T cell receptor (beta chain) was observed in a study of T cells in Graves' hyperthyroidism and ophthalmopathy. Germline V lookup: CDR1 SGDLS, CDR2 YYNGEE. The junction had 2 bases not matched to a gene; V was cut back by 8 bases and J by 4 bases. The CDR3 is 13 amino acids. Using about 10 ml of fresh peripheral blood, PBMCs were prepared. Amplification yielded TCR beta CDR3 regions, with RNA transcripts as the source. The HTBI primer set served for first-round RT-PCR of the TCR CDR3. One entry per CDR3 protein results from TCRdb running MiXCR on the multiplex PCR reads. Among about 350,000 distinct CDR3 sequences listed, approximately 15% were seen once.

This chain links TRBV9 with TRBJ2-7, with 14 bases fitting TRBD2. The clonotype comes from a woman between 25 and 40 years old with Graves' hyperthyroidism. The material sequenced was blood. CDR3 nucleotide sequence: TGTGCCAGGGGACTAGCGGGAGTTTACGAGCAGTACTTC. Translation: CARGLAGVYEQYF.